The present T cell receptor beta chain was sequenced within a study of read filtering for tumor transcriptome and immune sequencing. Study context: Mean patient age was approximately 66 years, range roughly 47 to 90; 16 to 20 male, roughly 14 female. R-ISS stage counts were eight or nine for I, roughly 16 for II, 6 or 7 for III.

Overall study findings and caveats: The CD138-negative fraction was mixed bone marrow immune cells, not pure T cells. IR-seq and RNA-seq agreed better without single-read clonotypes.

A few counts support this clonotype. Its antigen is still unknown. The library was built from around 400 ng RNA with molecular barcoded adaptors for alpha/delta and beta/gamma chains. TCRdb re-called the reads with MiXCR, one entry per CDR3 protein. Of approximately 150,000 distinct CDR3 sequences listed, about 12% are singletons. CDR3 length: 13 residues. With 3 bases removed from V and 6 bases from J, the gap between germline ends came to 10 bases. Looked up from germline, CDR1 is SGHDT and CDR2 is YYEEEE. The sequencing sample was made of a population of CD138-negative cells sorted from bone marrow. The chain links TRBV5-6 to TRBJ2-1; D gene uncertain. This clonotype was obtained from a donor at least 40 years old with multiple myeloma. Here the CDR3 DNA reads TGTGCCAGCAGCTGGCCCTGGAGCAATGAGCAGTTCTTC. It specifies CASSWPWSNEQFF.